The rows below give T cell receptor beta chains drawn from one sample of a study of blood T cell repertoires in COVID-19. Sequencing was performed with immunoSEQ multiplex PCR; in TCRdb, only in-frame clones are kept and a portion is missing. Here the sample spans tens of thousands of clones, about 88% being singletons. Input material: peripheral blood. The receptors come from a man between 45 and 60 years old with acute or convalescent COVID-19. CDR3s include the opening cysteine and the closing phenylalanine or tryptophan. Fields, in order: CDR3 protein, CDR3 DNA, clone size, D gene, J gene, V gene, CDR3 length. The D gene is left open where the match is weak. Clone sizes are given selectively: once, few, many, or a class where the clone is expanded.

CASSYTLDRGREKLFF | TGTGCCAGCAGTTACACCTTGGACAGGGGGCGAGAAAAACTGTTTTTT | . | TRBD1 | TRBJ1-4 | TRBV6-6 | 16
CASSLRQGSFF | TGTGCCAGCAGCTTAAGACAGGGTTCTTTCTTT | few | TRBD1 | TRBJ1-1 | TRBV13 | 11
CASSLNLGQGPYEQYF | TGTGCCAGCAGCTTAAACCTGGGACAGGGCCCCTACGAGCAGTACTTC | . | TRBD1 | TRBJ2-7 | TRBV7-9 | 16
CASSYTGTGNYEQYF | TGCGCCAGCAGCTATACCGGGACAGGGAACTACGAGCAGTACTTC | . | TRBD1 | TRBJ2-7 | TRBV5-1 | 15
CASSIYPEKRSNQPQHF | TGTGCCAGTAGTATTTACCCCGAAAAGAGGAGCAATCAGCCCCAGCATTTT | once | . | TRBJ1-5 | TRBV19 | 17
CASSITWSVTFTDTQYF | TGTGCCAGTAGTATAACATGGAGCGTAACTTTCACAGATACGCAGTATTTT | . | . | TRBJ2-3 | TRBV19 | 17
CASSQPILSYEQYF | TGCGCCAGCAGCCAACCTATCCTAAGCTACGAGCAGTACTTC | . | . | TRBJ2-7 | TRBV4-1 | 14
CASSPTGRNQPQHF | TGTGCCAGCTCACCGACGGGGAGGAATCAGCCCCAGCATTTT | . | . | TRBJ1-5 | TRBV18 | 14
CASSLRGIGQPQHF | TGTGCCAGCAGTTTACGGGGGATTGGTCAGCCCCAGCATTTT | . | . | TRBJ1-5 | TRBV27 | 14
CATHLGVATEAFF | TGTGCCACCCACCTCGGGGTGGCCACTGAAGCTTTCTTT | . | . | TRBJ1-1 | TRBV10-3 | 13
CAISEGLNYEQYF | TGTGCCATCAGTGAGGGACTCAACTACGAGCAGTACTTC | . | . | TRBJ2-7 | TRBV10-3 | 13
CASSLAVRGLEKLFF | TGTGCCAGCAGCTTGGCCGTGAGGGGGCTTGAAAAACTGTTTTTT | . | TRBD1 | TRBJ1-4 | TRBV5-8 | 15
CASSDSSGSYNEQFF | TGTGCCAGCAGTGACTCTAGCGGGAGTTACAATGAGCAGTTCTTC | medium-sized | TRBD2 | TRBJ2-1 | TRBV6-4 | 15
CASSPQTGDYGYTF | TGTGCCAGCAGCCCGCAGACAGGCGACTATGGCTACACCTTC | . | . | TRBJ1-2 | TRBV7-2 | 14
CAISGTPLNTEAFF | TGTGCCATCAGTGGGACACCTTTGAACACTGAAGCTTTCTTT | once | . | TRBJ1-1 | TRBV10-3 | 14
CASSNTLAGGDEQYF | TGTGCCAGCAGCAATACATTAGCGGGAGGGGACGAGCAGTACTTC | few | TRBD2 | TRBJ2-7 | TRBV4-2 | 15
CASTRSGDRGYEQYF | TGTGCCAGTACCCGAAGTGGGGACAGGGGCTACGAGCAGTACTTC | . | TRBD1 | TRBJ2-7 | TRBV19 | 15
CASSQRGHFYGYTF | TGTGCCAGTAGTCAACGCGGACATTTCTATGGCTACACCTTC | . | . | TRBJ1-2 | TRBV19 | 14
CASSSNLRINTEAFF | TGTGCCAGCAGCTCGAACCTCAGGATTAACACTGAAGCTTTCTTT | . | . | TRBJ1-1 | TRBV3-1/TRBV3-2 | 15
CASSADRGRDGYTF | TGTGCCAGCAGCGCCGACAGGGGGCGCGATGGCTACACCTTC | . | TRBD1 | TRBJ1-2 | TRBV13 | 14
CASSREGQWETQYF | TGCGCCAGCAGCAGGGAGGGGCAGTGGGAGACCCAGTACTTC | . | TRBD2 | TRBJ2-5 | TRBV5-1 | 14
CASSVGLGRNNSPLHF | TGTGCCAGCAGTGTGGGGCTGGGGCGAAATAATTCACCCCTCCACTTT | once | . | TRBJ1-6 | TRBV6-1 | 16
CASSLLGLAGGPDTQYF | TGTGCCAGCAGTTTATTGGGACTAGCGGGGGGGCCAGATACGCAGTATTTT | . | TRBD2 | TRBJ2-3 | TRBV27 | 17
CASSRGDLNSPLHF | TGTGCCAGCAGCCGGGGAGACCTAAATTCACCCCTCCACTTT | . | . | TRBJ1-6 | TRBV7-2 | 14
CASSQDGALRLTGARETQYF | TGCGCCAGCAGCCAAGATGGGGCTCTGAGGTTGACAGGGGCGCGGGAGACCCAGTACTTC | . | TRBD1 | TRBJ2-5 | TRBV4-1 | 20
CAWSVDRGNYGYTF | TGTGCCTGGAGTGTCGACAGGGGAAACTATGGCTACACCTTC | . | TRBD1 | TRBJ1-2 | TRBV30 | 14
CASSLWGREDEQFF | TGTGCCAGCAGTTTATGGGGCAGGGAGGATGAGCAGTTCTTC | . | . | TRBJ2-1 | TRBV28 | 14
CASSYRGAGTDTQYF | TGTGCCAGCAGCTATCGGGGGGCGGGCACAGATACGCAGTATTTT | . | . | TRBJ2-3 | TRBV27 | 15
CASSNSGDSNQPQHF | TGTGCCAGCAGTAACTCAGGGGATAGCAATCAGCCCCAGCATTTT | . | . | TRBJ1-5 | TRBV6-5 | 15
CATSRGGDTQYF | TGTGCCACCAGCAGAGGAGGAGATACGCAGTATTTT | . | . | TRBJ2-3 | TRBV15 | 12
CASPTAPTFFGGVSNQPQHF | TGTGCCAGCCCCACAGCCCCAACCTTCTTCGGGGGGGTAAGCAATCAGCCCCAGCATTTT | . | . | TRBJ1-5 | TRBV27 | 20
CASRILAGGNEQFF | TGTGCCAGCAGGATACTAGCGGGGGGGAATGAGCAGTTCTTC | . | TRBD2 | TRBJ2-1 | TRBV6-6 | 14
CAAGAGSSYEQYF | TGTGCCGCGGGAGCGGGAAGCTCCTACGAGCAGTACTTC | . | TRBD2 | TRBJ2-7 | TRBV27 | 13
CASSHGQGAREQYF | TGTGCCAGCAGCCATGGCCAGGGGGCGCGAGAGCAGTACTTC | . | TRBD1 | TRBJ2-7 | TRBV3-1/TRBV3-2 | 14
CASSQTMNTEAFF | TGTGCCAGCAGCCAGACTATGAACACTGAAGCTTTCTTT | . | . | TRBJ1-1 | TRBV6-5 | 13
CAWSAGGGTEAFF | TGTGCCTGGAGCGCTGGAGGCGGCACTGAAGCTTTCTTT | . | . | TRBJ1-1 | TRBV30 | 13
CASSSLWAGEVEQFF | TGTGCCAGCAGTTCCCTTTGGGCGGGAGAAGTTGAGCAGTTCTTC | . | TRBD2 | TRBJ2-1 | TRBV6-5 | 15
CASSRTGIGNQPQHF | TGTGCCAGCAGCCGAACAGGGATAGGCAATCAGCCCCAGCATTTT | . | . | TRBJ1-5 | TRBV6-5 | 15
CASSSREREETQYF | TGTGCCAGCAGTAGCCGGGAGCGAGAAGAGACCCAGTACTTC | . | . | TRBJ2-5 | TRBV27 | 14
CASSQSPGRAEQYF | TGCGCCAGCAGCCAAAGCCCAGGGAGGGCCGAGCAGTACTTC | . | TRBD2 | TRBJ2-7 | TRBV4-1 | 14
CSGLEATNEKLFF | TGCAGCGGCCTCGAGGCAACTAATGAAAAACTGTTTTTT | . | . | TRBJ1-4 | TRBV29-1 | 13
CASSAGGSITEAFF | TGTGCCAGTAGTGCGGGCGGGAGTATCACTGAAGCTTTCTTT | . | . | TRBJ1-1 | TRBV19 | 14
CASRPSAAYEQYF | TGTGCCAGCAGGCCTTCGGCGGCCTACGAGCAGTACTTC | . | . | TRBJ2-7 | TRBV12-3/TRBV12-4 | 13
CASSHEGSQGIRAEAFF | TGCGCCAGCAGCCACGAAGGATCCCAGGGCATTAGGGCTGAAGCTTTCTTT | . | . | TRBJ1-1 | TRBV4-1 | 17
CASSSAGSSYNEQFF | TGTGCCAGCAGTTCGGCAGGTTCCTCCTACAATGAGCAGTTCTTC | once | . | TRBJ2-1 | TRBV28 | 15
CASRFGGQGRKQYF | TGTGCCAGCAGGTTCGGAGGACAGGGTAGAAAGCAGTACTTC | . | TRBD1 | TRBJ2-7 | TRBV7-3 | 14
CASSLRAGNEQYF | TGTGCCAGCAGCTTGAGGGCGGGGAACGAGCAGTACTTC | . | . | TRBJ2-7 | TRBV5-4 | 13
CAWTPDYGYTF | TGTGCCTGGACCCCCGACTATGGCTACACCTTC | few | . | TRBJ1-2 | TRBV30 | 11
CASSLAPGLGLDTGELFF | TGTGCCAGCAGCTTGGCTCCAGGGCTGGGGTTGGACACCGGGGAGCTGTTTTTT | . | . | TRBJ2-2 | TRBV5-8 | 18
CASSLMGTSSATQYF | TGTGCCAGCAGCTTAATGGGGACTAGTTCAGCGACGCAGTATTTT | . | TRBD2 | TRBJ2-3 | TRBV7-3 | 15
CASSPRGDGYQETQYF | TGTGCCAGCAGCCCGCGGGGGGACGGATACCAAGAGACCCAGTACTTC | . | TRBD2 | TRBJ2-5 | TRBV7-9 | 16
CASSGLATDTQYF | TGTGCCAGCAGCGGACTAGCGACAGATACGCAGTATTTT | . | TRBD2 | TRBJ2-3 | TRBV9 | 13
CASSPRAGGPGEQFF | TGTGCCAGCAGCCCCCGCGCGGGGGGGCCAGGTGAGCAGTTCTTC | . | TRBD2 | TRBJ2-1 | TRBV7-3 | 15
CASSIPGLAGMNEQFF | TGTGCCAGTAGTATTCCCGGACTAGCGGGAATGAATGAGCAGTTCTTC | . | TRBD2 | TRBJ2-1 | TRBV19 | 16
CASSFTGVEQYF | TGTGCCAGCAGCTTTACAGGGGTCGAGCAGTACTTC | . | TRBD1 | TRBJ2-7 | TRBV7-8 | 12
CASSSGAHEQFF | TGTGCCAGCAGCTCAGGGGCGCATGAGCAGTTCTTC | . | . | TRBJ2-1 | TRBV11-3 | 12
CASSLPTGQETQYF | TGTGCCAGCAGCCTTCCGACGGGCCAAGAGACCCAGTACTTC | . | . | TRBJ2-5 | TRBV6-6 | 14